This TCR beta chain was recorded in a study of blood T cell repertoires in COVID-19. Clones were sequenced by immunoSEQ multiplex PCR, and TCRdb holds only the in-frame ones, with some missing. Counted here are around 130,000 clones, approximately 83% occurring once; the ten biggest clones make up about 16%. V lost 7 bases, J lost 8 bases, and 20 bases lay in between. CDR1 and CDR2 from the germline V gene are MNHEY and SVGAGI. CDR3 length: 14 amino acids. This clonotype was obtained from a woman aged 45-65 years with acute or convalescent COVID-19. Material for sequencing was peripheral blood. The chain employs TRBV6-5 and TRBJ1-2; D is unclear. The CDR3 protein is CASNPGRVTGGYTF. The CDR3 DNA reads as TGTGCCAGCAACCCGGGTAGGGTTACGGGAGGCTACACCTTC.